Listed here are 10 T cell receptor beta chains from one sample, sequenced in a study of T cell responses to AZD1222 COVID-19 vaccine. Assay: immunoSEQ multiplex PCR; the TCRdb copy retains only in-frame clones and omits some. In the table there are under 95,000 clones, about 89% of which are singletons. The sequencing used peripheral blood, collected on day 0 of AZD1222 vaccination. The receptors come from an adult in good health.

The count of this clone is one. The chain joins TRBV25-1 to TRBJ2-3; 9 bases map to TRBD2. The CDR3 is 16 residues long. V lost 2 bases to trimming and J lost 1 base; unmatched junction nucleotides: 4. The germline gives CDR1 MGHDK, CDR2 SYGVNS. CDR3 loop: CASSERAGGRTDTQYF. The CDR3 DNA reads as TGTGCCAGCAGTGAAAGAGCGGGGGGCCGCACAGATACGCAGTATTTT.

The V call is TRBV27, the J call TRBJ2-2, with TRBD2 matching over 9 bases. The CDR3 covers 17 residues. Germline V gene lookup returns CDR1 MNHEY and CDR2 SMNVEV (reference sequence). The junction had 11 bases not matched to a gene; V was cut back by 3 bases and J by 6 bases. In DNA, the CDR3 is TGTGCCAGCAGTTTCCAAACTAGCGGGCTCGATTCCGGGGAGCTGTTTTTT. Encoded protein: CASSFQTSGLDSGELFF.

The chain has TRBV30 and TRBJ2-3; no reliable D call. Trimming left V 4 bases short and J 0 bases short, with 17 bases between. CDR1 and CDR2 from the germline V gene are GTSNPN and SVGIG (reference sequence). CDR3 length: 16 residues. The CDR3 protein is CAWTIAAKRSTDTQYF. CDR3 in DNA: TGTGCCTGGACTATCGCGGCGAAACGAAGCACAGATACGCAGTATTTT.

In nucleotides, the CDR3 is TGTGCCAGCCGAGGGGGGTATTATGACACTGAAGCTTTCTTT. This translates into CASRGGYYDTEAFF. The rearrangement uses TRBV6-5 and TRBJ1-1; weak D call: TRBD1 (6 bases). The CDR3 runs to 14 residues. From germline, CDR1 is MNHEY and CDR2 SVGAGI. The V and J ends lost 8 bases and 3 bases respectively, with 16 bases between them.

J is TRBJ2-7 and V is TRBV25-1, with 9 bases identical to TRBD2. The CDR3 has 15 residues. V lost 1 base, J lost 6 bases, and 7 bases stayed unmatched. CDR1 is MGHDK, CDR2 SYGVNS, per germline. CDR3 DNA sequence: TGTGCCAGCAGTGAATTGACTAGCGGTTGGGTCGAGCAGTACTTC. Protein sequence: CASSELTSGWVEQYF.

This chain joins TRBV5-1 and TRBJ1-1, with D possibly being TRBD1 (5 bases). V gave up 0 bases and J gave up 6 bases, with 15 bases separating them. The CDR3 is 15 residues long. The germline CDR1 and CDR2 sequences are SGHRS and YFSETQ. Here the CDR3 DNA reads TGCGCCAGCAGCTTGGACCCGCAGGGTGGATCTGAAGCTTTCTTT. This encodes CASSLDPQGGSEAFF.

The chain carries TRBV6-5 and TRBJ1-3; the match to TRBD1 covers 9 bases. V gave up 6 bases and J gave up 6 bases; unmatched junction bases: 6. This CDR3 comprises 14 residues. Germline assignment: CDR1 MNHEY and CDR2 SVGAGI. CDR3 loop: CASRTGQGLNTIYF. CDR3 nucleotides: TGTGCCAGCAGGACCGGACAGGGGTTAAACACCATATATTTT.

This chain links TRBV7-2 with TRBJ2-5; TRBD2 aligns across 15 bases. The CDR3 length is 17 residues. From germline, CDR1 is SGHTA and CDR2 FQGNSA. The V gene end was trimmed by 4 bases and the J gene end by 4 bases; junction bases not matched to a gene: 7. The CDR3 spells CASSSGTSGGWRETQYF. CDR3 in DNA: TGTGCCAGCAGCTCCGGGACTAGCGGGGGGTGGAGAGAGACCCAGTACTTC.

The J gene is TRBJ1-2, the V gene TRBV6-6; no clear D. Deletions cut 2 bases from V and 6 bases from J, with 10 bases between. The CDR3 consists of 13 residues. The V gene's germline CDR1 is MNHNY and CDR2 SVGAGI (reference sequence). In DNA, the CDR3 is TGTGCCAGCAGTTACGGAGGGTTTGATGGCTACACCTTC. It encodes CASSYGGFDGYTF.

The chain combines TRBV5-1 with TRBJ2-1; TRBD1 matches at 7 bases. With 4 bases clipped from V and 5 bases from J, the junction kept 9 bases outside the gene matches. This CDR3 spans 15 amino acids. Germline assignment: CDR1 SGHRS and CDR2 YFSETQ. CDR3 nucleotide sequence: TGCGCCAGCAGCCGACAAGGGGGCACCAACAATGAGCAGTTCTTC. Its translation: CASSRQGGTNNEQFF.